The rows below give T cell receptor beta chains drawn from one sample of a study of human T cells and chemical hapten exposure. From the RACE reads, TCRdb called clonotypes with MiXCR, one entry per CDR3 protein. The table lists a few hundred thousand distinct CDR3 sequences, approximately 5.8% of them singletons, with around 8% in the top ten. The sequencing here drew on whole blood, taken in connection with sensitization to the hapten diphenylcyclopropenone (DPC). The receptor set was obtained from a woman aged 18-29 years with alopecia areata. Some clones in this sample may be carry-over from other donors' samples. Both conserved end residues are trimmed from each CDR3. The order of the fields is V gene, J gene, CDR3 protein.

TRBV14,TRBJ2-3,ASSPISSGGYYTDTQY
TRBV5-1,TRBJ2-1,ASSLAPGGSNEQF
TRBV12-3/TRBV12-4,TRBJ1-2,ASVGGTNYGYT
TRBV27,TRBJ2-7,ASAPGLSSYEQY
TRBV21-1,TRBJ1-1,ASSNGSPEAF
TRBV18,TRBJ2-3,ASSPFESSDTQY
TRBV28,TRBJ1-1,ASRVHGRAEAF
TRBV20-1,TRBJ1-2,SAGQQRGGTDGYT
TRBV6-2/TRBV6-3,TRBJ2-3,ASSYSLRTGSGPDTQY
TRBV27,TRBJ1-2,ASSPNPGRESNYGYT
TRBV6-1,TRBJ2-1,ASSEQGGAGTQF
TRBV4-3,TRBJ1-1,ASSQAQGQRGTEAF
TRBV5-5,TRBJ1-5,ASSEGQSNQPQH
TRBV7-6,TRBJ2-3,AKKRGGRPDTQY
TRBV11-2,TRBJ1-4,ASSLDNVGGSEKLF
TRBV12-3/TRBV12-4,TRBJ2-1,ASSSQGAPWQGNEQF
TRBV14,TRBJ1-1,ASSQGGIWNTEAF
TRBV18,TRBJ2-6,ASSPGEGANVLT
TRBV29-1,TRBJ1-2,SVRTNYGYT